This TCR beta chain was captured in a study of T cell changes during pregnancy in multiple sclerosis. Sequencing used immunoSEQ multiplex PCR; TCRdb keeps in-frame clones, though not all of them. In the table there are 55,000 to 65,000 clones, roughly nine tenths of which are singletons. Germline assignment: CDR1 SGHTA and CDR2 FQGNSA. J gave up 6 bases and V 7 bases, and 2 bases lay outside the gene matches. The CDR3 extends over 11 amino acids. Sequenced here: peripheral blood, sampled in the first trimester of pregnancy. This sequence was found in a female donor in good health, enrolled as a control in a pregnancy study. V and J are TRBV7-2 and TRBJ1-1, with 7 nucleotides matching TRBD1. The CDR3 sequence is CASTTGAEAFF. In DNA form, the CDR3 reads TGTGCCAGCACCACAGGGGCTGAAGCTTTCTTT.